This T cell receptor (beta chain) was sequenced during a study of OX40 agonist ivuxolimab in advanced cancers. Using immunoSEQ multiplex PCR, the repertoire was profiled, and TCRdb retains in-frame clones only, with some absent. This sample carries roughly 75,000 clones, about 89% of them seen once, and the ten largest clones take 0.7% to 0.9%. The V gene lost 1 base and the J gene lost 3 bases, with 12 bases spanning the gap. The CDR3 has 15 amino acids. Germline lookup yields CDR1 LGHNA and CDR2 YNFKEQ. This chain connects TRBV4-2 to TRBJ1-1, with D unresolved. The source was CD4+ or CD8+ T cells sorted from blood, collected in a trial of the OX40 agonist ivuxolimab. The receptor's source is an adult with an advanced solid tumor such as melanoma, head and neck, liver or kidney cancer. CDR3 in amino acids: CASSQVGSWDTEAFF. CDR3 nucleotide sequence: TGTGCCAGCAGCCAAGTTGGCTCCTGGGACACTGAAGCTTTCTTT.